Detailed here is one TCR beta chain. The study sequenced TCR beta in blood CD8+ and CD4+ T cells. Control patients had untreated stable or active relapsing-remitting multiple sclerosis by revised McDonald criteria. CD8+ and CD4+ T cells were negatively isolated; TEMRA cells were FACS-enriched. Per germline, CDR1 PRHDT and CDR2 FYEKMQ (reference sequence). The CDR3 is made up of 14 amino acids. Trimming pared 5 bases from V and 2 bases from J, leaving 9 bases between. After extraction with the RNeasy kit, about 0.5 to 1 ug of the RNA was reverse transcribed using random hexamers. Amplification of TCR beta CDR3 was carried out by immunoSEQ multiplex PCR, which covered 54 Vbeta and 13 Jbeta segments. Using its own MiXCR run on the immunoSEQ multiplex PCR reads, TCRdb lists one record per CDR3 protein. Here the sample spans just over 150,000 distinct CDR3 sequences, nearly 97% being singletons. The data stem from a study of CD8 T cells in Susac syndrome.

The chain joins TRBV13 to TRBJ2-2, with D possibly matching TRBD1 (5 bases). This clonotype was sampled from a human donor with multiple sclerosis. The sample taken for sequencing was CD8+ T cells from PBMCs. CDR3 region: CASSHDSNTGELFF. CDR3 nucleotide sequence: TGTGCCAGCAGCCATGACAGTAACACCGGGGAGCTGTTTTTT.